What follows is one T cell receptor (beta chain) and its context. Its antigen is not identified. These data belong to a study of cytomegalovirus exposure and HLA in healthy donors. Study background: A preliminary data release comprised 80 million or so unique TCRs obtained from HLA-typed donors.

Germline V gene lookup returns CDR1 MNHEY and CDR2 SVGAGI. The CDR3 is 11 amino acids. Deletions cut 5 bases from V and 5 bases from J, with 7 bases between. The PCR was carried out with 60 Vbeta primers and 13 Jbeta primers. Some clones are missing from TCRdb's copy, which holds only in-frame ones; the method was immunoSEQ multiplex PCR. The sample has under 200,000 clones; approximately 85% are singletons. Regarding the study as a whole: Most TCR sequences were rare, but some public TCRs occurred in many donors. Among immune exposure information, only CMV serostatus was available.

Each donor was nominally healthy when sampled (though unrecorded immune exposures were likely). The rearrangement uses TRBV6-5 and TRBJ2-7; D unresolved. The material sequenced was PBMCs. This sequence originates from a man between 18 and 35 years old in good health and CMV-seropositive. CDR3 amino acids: CASSAGHEQYF. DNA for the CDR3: TGTGCCAGCAGTGCTGGGCACGAGCAGTACTTC.